This T cell receptor beta chain comes out of a study of T cell responses to AZD1222 COVID-19 vaccine. Only in-frame clones appear in the TCRdb table, and some are missing; sequencing was by immunoSEQ multiplex PCR. The table shows about 150,000 clones, with approximately 87% occurring only once. V was clipped by 3 bases and J by 5 bases; unmatched bases: 2. Looked up from germline, CDR1 is SGDLS and CDR2 is YYNGEE. CDR3 length: 13 amino acids. For this clone: Antigen specificity is unknown.

Overall study results and limits: Spike-specific TCR depth and breadth grew after two AZD1222 doses.

Specimen: peripheral blood, collected 28 days after the second AZD1222 dose. The chain recombines TRBV9 with TRBJ2-1, with 7 bases fitting TRBD1. The sequence was collected from an adult who received the AZD1222 COVID-19 vaccine. In nucleotides, the CDR3 is TGTGCCAGCAGCGCCCAGGGGGACAATGAGCAGTTCTTC. This codes for CASSAQGDNEQFF. Drawing the rest from reference TRBV9 and TRBJ2-1, the complete variable domain is DSGVTQTPKHLITATGQRVTLRCSPRSGDLSVYWYQQSLDQGLQFLIQYYNGEERAKGNILERFSAQQFPDLHSELNLSSLELGDSALYFCASSAQGDNEQFFGPGTRLTVL.